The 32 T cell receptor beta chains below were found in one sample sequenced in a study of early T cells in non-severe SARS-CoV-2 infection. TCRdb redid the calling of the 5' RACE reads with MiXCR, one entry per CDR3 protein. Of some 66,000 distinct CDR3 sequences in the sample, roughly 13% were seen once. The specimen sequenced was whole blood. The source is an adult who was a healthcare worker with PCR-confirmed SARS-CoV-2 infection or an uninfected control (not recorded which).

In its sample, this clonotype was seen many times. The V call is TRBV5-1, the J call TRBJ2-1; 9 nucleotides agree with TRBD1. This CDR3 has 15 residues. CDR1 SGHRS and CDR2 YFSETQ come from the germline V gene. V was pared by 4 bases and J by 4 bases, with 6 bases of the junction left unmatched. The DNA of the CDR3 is TGCGCCAGCAGCAGGACGGGACAGGGTTACAATGAGCAGTTCTTC. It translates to CASSRTGQGYNEQFF.

The CDR3 region has the DNA TGCAGCGCAGGATCCGCGGGAGTTACAGATACGCAGTATTTT. It encodes CSAGSAGVTDTQYF. The rearrangement links TRBV29-1 to TRBJ2-3; 7 bases agree with TRBD2. CDR3 length: 14 residues. Germline assignment: CDR1 SQVTM and CDR2 ANQGSEA. The V segment lost 7 bases and the J segment 3 bases; nucleotides outside the gene matches: 10.

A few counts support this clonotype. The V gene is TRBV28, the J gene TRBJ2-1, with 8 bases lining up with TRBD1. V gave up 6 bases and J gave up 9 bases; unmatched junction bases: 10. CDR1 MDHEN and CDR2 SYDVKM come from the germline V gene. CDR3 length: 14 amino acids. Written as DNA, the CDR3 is TGTGCCAGCAGCCGCGGACAGGGAGTACGTGAGCAGTTCTTC. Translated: CASSRGQGVREQFF. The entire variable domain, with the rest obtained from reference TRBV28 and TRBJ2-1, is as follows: DVKVTQSSRYLVKRTGEKVFLECVQDMDHENMFWYRQDPGLGLRLIYFSYDVKMKEKGDIPEGYSVSREKKERFSLILESASTNQTSMYLCASSRGQGVREQFFGPGTRLTVL.

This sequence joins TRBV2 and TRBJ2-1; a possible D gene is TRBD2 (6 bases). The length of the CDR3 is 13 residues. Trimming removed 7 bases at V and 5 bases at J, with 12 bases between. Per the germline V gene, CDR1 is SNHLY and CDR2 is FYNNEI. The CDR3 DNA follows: TGTGCCAGCAAGGAGGGCGCGAACAATGAGCAGTTCTTC. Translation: CASKEGANNEQFF.

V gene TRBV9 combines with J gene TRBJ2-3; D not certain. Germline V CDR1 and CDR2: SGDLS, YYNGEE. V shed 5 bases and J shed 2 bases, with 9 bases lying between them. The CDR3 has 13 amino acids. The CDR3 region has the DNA TGTGCCAGCAGTGACCCCTTCACAGATACGCAGTATTTT. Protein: CASSDPFTDTQYF.

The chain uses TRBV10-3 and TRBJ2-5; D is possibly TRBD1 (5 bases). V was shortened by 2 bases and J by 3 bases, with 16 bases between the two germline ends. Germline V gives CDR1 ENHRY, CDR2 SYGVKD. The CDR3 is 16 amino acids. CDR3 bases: TGTGCCATCAGTGAGGTCGCAGGGCGTCCCGAAGAGACCCAGTACTTC. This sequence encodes CAISEVAGRPEETQYF.

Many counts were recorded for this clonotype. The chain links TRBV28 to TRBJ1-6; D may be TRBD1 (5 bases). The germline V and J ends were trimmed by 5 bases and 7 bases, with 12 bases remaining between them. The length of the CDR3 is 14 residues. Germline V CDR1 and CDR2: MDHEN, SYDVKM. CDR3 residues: CASSPGTLNSPLHF. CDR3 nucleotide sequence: TGTGCCAGCAGTCCCGGGACCCTAAATTCACCCCTCCACTTT.

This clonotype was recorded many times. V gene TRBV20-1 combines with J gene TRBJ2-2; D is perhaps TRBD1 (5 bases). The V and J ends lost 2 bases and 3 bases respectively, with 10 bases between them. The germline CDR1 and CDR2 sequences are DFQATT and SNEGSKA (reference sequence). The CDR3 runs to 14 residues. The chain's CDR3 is CSARQGIYTGELFF. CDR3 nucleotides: TGCAGTGCTAGACAGGGTATCTACACCGGGGAGCTGTTTTTT.

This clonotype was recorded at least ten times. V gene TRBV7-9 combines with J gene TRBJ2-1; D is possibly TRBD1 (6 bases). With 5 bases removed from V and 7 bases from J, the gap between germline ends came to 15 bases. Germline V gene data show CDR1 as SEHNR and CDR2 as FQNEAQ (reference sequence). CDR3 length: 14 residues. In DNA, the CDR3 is TGTGCCAGCAGCGTCCTAACAGGGCAAAATGAGCAGTTCTTC. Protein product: CASSVLTGQNEQFF.

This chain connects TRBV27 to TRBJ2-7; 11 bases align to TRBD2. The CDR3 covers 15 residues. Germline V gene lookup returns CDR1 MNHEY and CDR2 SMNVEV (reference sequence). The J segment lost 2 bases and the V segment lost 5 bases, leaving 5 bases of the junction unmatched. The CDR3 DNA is TGTGCCAGCAGTGTGATAGCGGGAGGGACCTACGAGCAGTACTTC. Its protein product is CASSVIAGGTYEQYF.

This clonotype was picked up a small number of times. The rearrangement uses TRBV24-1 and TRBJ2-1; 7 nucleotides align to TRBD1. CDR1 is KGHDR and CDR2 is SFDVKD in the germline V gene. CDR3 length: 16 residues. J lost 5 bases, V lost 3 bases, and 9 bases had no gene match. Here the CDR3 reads CATSDIQGPGNNEQFF. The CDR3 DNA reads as TGTGCCACCAGTGATATACAGGGGCCCGGGAACAATGAGCAGTTCTTC.

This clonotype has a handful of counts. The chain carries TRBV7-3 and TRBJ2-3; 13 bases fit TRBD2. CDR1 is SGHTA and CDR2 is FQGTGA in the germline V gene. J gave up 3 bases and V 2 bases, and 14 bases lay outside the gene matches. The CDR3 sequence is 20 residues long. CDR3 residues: CASSLGRGLAGARITDTQYF. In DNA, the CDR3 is TGTGCCAGCAGCTTAGGGCGAGGACTAGCGGGAGCGCGCATTACAGATACGCAGTATTTT.

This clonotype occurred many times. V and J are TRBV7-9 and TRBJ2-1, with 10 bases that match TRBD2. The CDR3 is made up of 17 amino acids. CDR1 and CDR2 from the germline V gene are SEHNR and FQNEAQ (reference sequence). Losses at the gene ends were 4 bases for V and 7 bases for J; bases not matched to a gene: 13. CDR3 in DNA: TGTGCCAGCAGCTCAGATAGCGGGAGGAGCTTTTGGAATGAGCAGTTCTTC. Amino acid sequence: CASSSDSGRSFWNEQFF.

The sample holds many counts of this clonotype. CDR3 nucleotide sequence: TGTGCCAGCAGCTCCGTACGGGACAGGGGGTTTAGGGATGAGCAGTTCTTC. Protein: CASSSVRDRGFRDEQFF. This chain joins TRBV11-2 and TRBJ2-1; 11 bases align to TRBD1. J gave up 8 bases and V 4 bases, and 13 bases lay outside the gene matches. Germline values: CDR1 SGHAT, CDR2 FQNNGV. The CDR3 is 17 amino acids.

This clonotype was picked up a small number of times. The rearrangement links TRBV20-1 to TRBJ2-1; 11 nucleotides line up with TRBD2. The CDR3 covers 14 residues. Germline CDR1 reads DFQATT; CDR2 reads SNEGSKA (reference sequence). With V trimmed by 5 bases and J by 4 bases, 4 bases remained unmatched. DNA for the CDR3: TGCAGTGCTGAACTAGCGGGAGTTTACAATGAGCAGTTCTTC. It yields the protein CSAELAGVYNEQFF.

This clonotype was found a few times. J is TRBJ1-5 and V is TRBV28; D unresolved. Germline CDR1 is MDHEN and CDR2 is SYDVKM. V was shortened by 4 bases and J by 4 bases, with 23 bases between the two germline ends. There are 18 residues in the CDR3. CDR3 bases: TGTGCCAGCAGTTCCTTTAATGGGGAAGGATGGCGGAATCAGCCCCAGCATTTT. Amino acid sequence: CASSSFNGEGWRNQPQHF.

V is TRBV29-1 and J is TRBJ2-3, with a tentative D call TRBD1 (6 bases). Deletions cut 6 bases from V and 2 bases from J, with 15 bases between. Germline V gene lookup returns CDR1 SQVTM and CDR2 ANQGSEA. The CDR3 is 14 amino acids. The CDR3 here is CSVDGTGHTDTQYF. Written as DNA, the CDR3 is TGCAGCGTCGATGGCACAGGGCACACAGATACGCAGTATTTT.

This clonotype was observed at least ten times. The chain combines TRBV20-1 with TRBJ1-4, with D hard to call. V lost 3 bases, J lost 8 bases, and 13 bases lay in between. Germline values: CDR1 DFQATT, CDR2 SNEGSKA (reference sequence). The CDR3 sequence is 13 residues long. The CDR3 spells CSARKLGGEKLFF. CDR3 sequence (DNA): TGCAGTGCTAGGAAACTGGGCGGGGAAAAACTGTTTTTT.

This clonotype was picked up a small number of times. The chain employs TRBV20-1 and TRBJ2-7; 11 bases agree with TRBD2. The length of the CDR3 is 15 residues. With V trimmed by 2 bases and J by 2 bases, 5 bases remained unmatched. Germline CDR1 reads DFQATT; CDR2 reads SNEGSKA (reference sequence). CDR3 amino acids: CSARRLAGGTYEQYF. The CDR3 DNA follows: TGCAGTGCTAGAAGGCTAGCGGGAGGTACCTACGAGCAGTACTTC.

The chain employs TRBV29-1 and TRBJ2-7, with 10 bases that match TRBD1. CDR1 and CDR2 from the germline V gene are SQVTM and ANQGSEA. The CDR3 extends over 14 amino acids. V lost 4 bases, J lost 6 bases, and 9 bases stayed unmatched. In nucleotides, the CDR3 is TGCAGCGTTGTTGGACAGGGGGTCCCTCTCGAGCAGTACTTC. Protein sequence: CSVVGQGVPLEQYF.

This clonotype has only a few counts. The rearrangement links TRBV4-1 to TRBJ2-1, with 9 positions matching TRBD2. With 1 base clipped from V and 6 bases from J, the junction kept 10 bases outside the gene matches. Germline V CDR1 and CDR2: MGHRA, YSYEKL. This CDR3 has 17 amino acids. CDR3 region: CASSQGAAGGPGNEQFF. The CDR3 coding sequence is TGCGCCAGCAGCCAAGGGGCGGCGGGAGGGCCGGGCAATGAGCAGTTCTTC.

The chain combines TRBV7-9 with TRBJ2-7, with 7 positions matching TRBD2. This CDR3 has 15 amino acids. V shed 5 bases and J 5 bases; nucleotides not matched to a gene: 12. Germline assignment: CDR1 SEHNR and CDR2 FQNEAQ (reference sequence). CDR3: CASSPDGRGFHEQYF. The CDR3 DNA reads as TGTGCCAGCAGCCCCGATGGGAGGGGATTCCACGAGCAGTACTTC.

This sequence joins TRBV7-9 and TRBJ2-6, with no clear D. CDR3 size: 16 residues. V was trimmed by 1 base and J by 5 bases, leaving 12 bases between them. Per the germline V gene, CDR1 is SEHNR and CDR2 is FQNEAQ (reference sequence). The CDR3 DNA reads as TGTGCCAGCAGCTTAGTCCCCAGCTCGCGGGCCAACGTCCTGACTTTC. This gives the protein CASSLVPSSRANVLTF. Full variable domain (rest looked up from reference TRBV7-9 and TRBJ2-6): DTGVSQNPRHKITKRGQNVTFRCDPISEHNRLYWYRQTLGQGPEFLTYFQNEAQLEKSRLLSDRFSAERPKGSFSTLEIQRTEQGDSAMYLCASSLVPSSRANVLTFGAGSRLTVL.

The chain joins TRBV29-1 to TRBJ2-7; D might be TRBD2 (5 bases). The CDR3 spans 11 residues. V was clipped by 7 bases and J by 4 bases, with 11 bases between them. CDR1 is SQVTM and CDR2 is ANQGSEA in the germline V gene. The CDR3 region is CSAKLGYEQYF. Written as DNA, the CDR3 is TGCAGCGCTAAACTAGGGTACGAGCAGTACTTC.

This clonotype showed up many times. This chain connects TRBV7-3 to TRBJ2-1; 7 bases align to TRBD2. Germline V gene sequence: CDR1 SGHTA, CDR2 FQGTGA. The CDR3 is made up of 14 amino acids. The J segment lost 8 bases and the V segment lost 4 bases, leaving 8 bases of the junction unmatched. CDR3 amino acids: CASSSSGKRDEQFF. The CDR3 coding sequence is TGTGCCAGCAGCTCTAGCGGCAAACGGGATGAGCAGTTCTTC.

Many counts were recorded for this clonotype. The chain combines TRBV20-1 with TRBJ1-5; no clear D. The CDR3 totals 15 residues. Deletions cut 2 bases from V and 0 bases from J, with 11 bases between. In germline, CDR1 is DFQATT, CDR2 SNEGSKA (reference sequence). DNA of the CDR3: TGCAGTGCTAGAAGGTCTGAGGGTAGCAATCAGCCCCAGCATTTT. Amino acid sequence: CSARRSEGSNQPQHF.

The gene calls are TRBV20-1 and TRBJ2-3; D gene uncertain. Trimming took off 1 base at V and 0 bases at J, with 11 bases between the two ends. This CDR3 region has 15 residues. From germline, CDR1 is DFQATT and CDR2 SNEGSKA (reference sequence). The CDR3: CSARGRTLSTDTQYF. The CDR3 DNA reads TGCAGTGCTAGAGGGCGGACGCTTAGCACAGATACGCAGTATTTT.

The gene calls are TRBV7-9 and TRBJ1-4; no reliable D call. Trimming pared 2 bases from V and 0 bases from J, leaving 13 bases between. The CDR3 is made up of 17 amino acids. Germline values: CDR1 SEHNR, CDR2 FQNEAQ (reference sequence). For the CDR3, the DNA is TGTGCCAGCAGCTTACGAGTAGTTGACGCAACTAATGAAAAACTGTTTTTT. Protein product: CASSLRVVDATNEKLFF. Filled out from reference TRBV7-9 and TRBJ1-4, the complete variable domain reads DTGVSQNPRHKITKRGQNVTFRCDPISEHNRLYWYRQTLGQGPEFLTYFQNEAQLEKSRLLSDRFSAERPKGSFSTLEIQRTEQGDSAMYLCASSLRVVDATNEKLFFGSGTQLSVL.

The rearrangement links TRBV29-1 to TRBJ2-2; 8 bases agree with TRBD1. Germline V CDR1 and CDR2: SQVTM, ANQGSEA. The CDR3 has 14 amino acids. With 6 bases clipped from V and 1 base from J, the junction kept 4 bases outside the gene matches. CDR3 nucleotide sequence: TGCAGCGTACGGGACAGGTGGAACACCGGGGAGCTGTTTTTT. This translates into CSVRDRWNTGELFF.

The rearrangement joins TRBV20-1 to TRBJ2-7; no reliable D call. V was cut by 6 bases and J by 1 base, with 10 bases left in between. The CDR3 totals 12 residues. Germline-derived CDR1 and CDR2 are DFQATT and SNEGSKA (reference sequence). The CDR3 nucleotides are TGCAGTGCAACCCCCGGGTCCTACGAGCAGTACTTC. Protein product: CSATPGSYEQYF.

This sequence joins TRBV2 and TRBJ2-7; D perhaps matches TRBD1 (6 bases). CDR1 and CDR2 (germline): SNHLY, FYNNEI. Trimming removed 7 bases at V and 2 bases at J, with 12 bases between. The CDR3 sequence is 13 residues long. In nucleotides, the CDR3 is TGTGCCAGCAAAATTGGGGGCCCCTACGAGCAGTACTTC. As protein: CASKIGGPYEQYF. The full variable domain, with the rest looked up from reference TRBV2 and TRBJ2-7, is EPEVTQTPSHQVTQMGQEVILRCVPISNHLYFYWYRQILGQKVEFLVSFYNNEISEKSEIFDDQFSVERPDGSNFTLKIRSTKLEDSAMYFCASKIGGPYEQYFGPGTRLTVT.

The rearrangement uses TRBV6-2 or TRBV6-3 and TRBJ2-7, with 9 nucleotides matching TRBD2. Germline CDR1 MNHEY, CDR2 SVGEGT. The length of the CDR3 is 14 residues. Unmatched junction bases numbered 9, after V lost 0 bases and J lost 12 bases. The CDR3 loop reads CASSYSAGGPPLYF. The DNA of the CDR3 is TGTGCCAGCAGTTACTCAGCGGGAGGCCCACCGCTGTACTTC.